Shown below are 30 T cell receptor beta chains from a single sample sequenced in a study of T cells in localized non-small cell lung cancer. The table came from immunoSEQ multiplex PCR; TCRdb's copy has only in-frame clones and leaves some out. In the table there are roughly 67,000 clones, 70% to 90% of which are singletons. Specimen: peripheral blood, collected before any cancer treatment. These receptors originate from a female donor over 55 with stage I lung adenocarcinoma.

The CDR3 DNA reads as TGTGCCTGGAGAGCCGATACCGGGGAGCTGTTTTTT. It translates to CAWRADTGELFF. The chain links TRBV30 to TRBJ2-2, with D uncertain. Germline V gives CDR1 GTSNPN, CDR2 SVGIG (reference sequence). The CDR3 runs 12 residues. Trimming shortened V by 3 bases and J by 5 bases, and 7 bases separated the two germline ends.

The chain has TRBV13 and TRBJ2-3, with TRBD2 matching over 10 bases. Germline lookup yields CDR1 PRHDT and CDR2 FYEKMQ (reference sequence). With V trimmed by 4 bases and J by 0 bases, 10 bases remained unmatched. CDR3 length equals 18 residues. CDR3 in DNA: TGTGCCAGCAGCTCCCGGGGCTCACTAGCGGGGAGCACAGATACGCAGTATTTT. Its protein is CASSSRGSLAGSTDTQYF.

CDR3 residues: CASSQAVSSSGNTIYF. DNA for the CDR3: TGTGCCAGCAGCCAGGCCGTATCTTCCTCTGGAAACACCATATATTTT. The chain has TRBV4-2 and TRBJ1-3; D ambiguous. Trimming stripped 3 bases from V and 0 bases from J, with 12 bases between. Germline values: CDR1 LGHNA, CDR2 YNFKEQ. The CDR3 spans 16 residues.

This clone came up a few times. This rearrangement joins TRBV18 to TRBJ1-4; TRBD1 aligns across 11 bases. This CDR3 contains 14 residues. V lost 3 bases, J lost 8 bases, and 2 bases stayed unmatched. From germline, CDR1 is KGHSH and CDR2 LQKENI. CDR3: CASSPGQGGEKLFF. As DNA, the CDR3 is TGTGCCAGCTCACCGGGACAGGGGGGCGAAAAACTGTTTTTT.

This chain uses TRBV5-1 with TRBJ2-3; possible D gene TRBD2, 6 bases. Germline V lookup: CDR1 SGHRS, CDR2 YFSETQ. The CDR3 totals 15 residues. Trimming left V 2 bases short and J 6 bases short, with 16 bases between. The CDR3: CASSFSSAPGDTQYF. The CDR3 DNA reads TGCGCCAGCAGCTTTTCTAGCGCCCCGGGGGATACGCAGTATTTT.

The chain has TRBV19 and TRBJ1-2; perhaps TRBD1 as D (5 bases). This CDR3 is 15 amino acids long. V gave up 4 bases and J gave up 8 bases, with 20 bases separating them. The germline V gene has CDR1 LNHDA and CDR2 SQIVND (reference sequence). The CDR3 DNA follows: TGTGCCAGTAGTACCTCGAGGCAGGGTGAGAGGGGCTACACCTTC. It translates to CASSTSRQGERGYTF.

This clone has only one observation. The gene calls are TRBV7-9 and TRBJ1-1; perhaps TRBD1 as D (5 bases). Between the trimmed V and J ends, which lost 1 base and 9 bases, there was a span of 6 bases. Per the germline V gene, CDR1 is SEHNR and CDR2 is FQNEAQ (reference sequence). CDR3 length: 11 residues. The CDR3 coding sequence is TGTGCCAGCAGCTTAGGGGGACAAGCTTTCTTT. It yields the protein CASSLGGQAFF.

The chain recombines TRBV18 with TRBJ2-1; no definite D call. The length of the CDR3 is 14 residues. Germline lookup yields CDR1 KGHSH and CDR2 LQKENI. V gave up 2 bases and J gave up 8 bases, with 13 bases separating them. CDR3: CASSPDQTNDEQFF. The CDR3 nucleotides are TGTGCCAGCTCACCAGACCAGACAAACGATGAGCAGTTCTTC.

The DNA of the CDR3 is TGTGCCAGCAGTGAACCGGGACAGGGAAACACCATATATTTT. Protein product: CASSEPGQGNTIYF. The chain recombines TRBV25-1 with TRBJ1-3; 7 bases are a match to TRBD1. The V gene's germline CDR1 is MGHDK and CDR2 SYGVNS. This CDR3 has 14 residues. V lost 2 bases to trimming and J lost 4 bases; unmatched junction nucleotides: 2.

V usage is TRBV5-1 and J usage is TRBJ1-4; TRBD1 might be the D (6 bases). V was clipped by 2 bases and J by 7 bases, with 15 bases between them. Germline V gene lookup returns CDR1 SGHRS and CDR2 YFSETQ. The CDR3 is 15 amino acids. The chain's CDR3 is CASSFLGGASEKLFF. The CDR3 region has the DNA TGCGCCAGCAGCTTTTTAGGGGGGGCAAGTGAAAAACTGTTTTTT.

The J gene is TRBJ2-7, the V gene TRBV19; possibly TRBD1 for D (6 bases). CDR1 and CDR2 (germline): LNHDA, SQIVND (reference sequence). The ends were cut back, 4 bases at V and 4 bases at J, with 14 bases in the middle. The CDR3 is 14 residues long. The CDR3 coding sequence is TGTGCCAGTAGTAGGACAGCCGTGGAATACGAGCAGTACTTC. Amino acid sequence: CASSRTAVEYEQYF.

The CDR3 here is CASSPAWGGTYEQYF. CDR3 bases: TGTGCCAGCAGCCCGGCGTGGGGCGGAACCTACGAGCAGTACTTC. The gene calls are TRBV5-5 and TRBJ2-7; tentatively, D is TRBD1 (5 bases). This CDR3 has 15 amino acids. The V end was cut by 4 bases, the J end by 2 bases, with 16 bases between. CDR1 is SGHKS, CDR2 YYEKEE, per germline (reference sequence).

This clone has a single count. The chain employs TRBV5-1 and TRBJ2-6; tentatively, D is TRBD1 (6 bases). Germline CDR1 reads SGHRS; CDR2 reads YFSETQ. V gave up 4 bases and J gave up 0 bases, with 11 bases separating them. This CDR3 is built from 16 residues. The CDR3 sequence is CASSGGPRSGANVLTF. As DNA, the CDR3 is TGCGCCAGCAGCGGGGGCCCCCGCTCTGGGGCCAACGTCCTGACTTTC.

The CDR3 coding sequence is TGTGCCAGCAGCAAACGACAGGGGGCCACCGGGGAGCTGTTTTTT. Translated, it gives CASSKRQGATGELFF. J is TRBJ2-2 and V is TRBV11-3, with 10 bases aligning to TRBD1. The CDR3 extends over 15 amino acids. Germline V gene data show CDR1 as SGHNT and CDR2 as YENEEA. V trimming: 5 bases; J trimming: 4 bases; junction bases outside the gene matches: 4.

The chain uses TRBV2 and TRBJ1-6, with no clear D. V was shortened by 9 bases and J by 3 bases, with 18 bases between the two germline ends. CDR3 size: 16 residues. Germline CDR1 is SNHLY and CDR2 is FYNNEI. The CDR3 spells CASHTARQIYNSPLHF. The CDR3 DNA reads as TGTGCCAGTCATACCGCTCGGCAGATCTATAATTCACCCCTCCACTTT. The whole variable domain, filled in from reference TRBV2 and TRBJ1-6, reads EPEVTQTPSHQVTQMGQEVILRCVPISNHLYFYWYRQILGQKVEFLVSFYNNEISEKSEIFDDQFSVERPDGSNFTLKIRSTKLEDSAMYFCASHTARQIYNSPLHFGNGTRLTVT.

The chain is built from TRBV25-1 and TRBJ1-6, with D perhaps matching TRBD1 (5 bases). The CDR3 is made up of 14 amino acids. Germline CDR1 reads MGHDK; CDR2 reads SYGVNS. V lost 10 bases to trimming and J lost 7 bases, with 17 bases between them. The CDR3 region is CATQEPGINSPLHF. The DNA for the CDR3 is TGTGCCACCCAGGAGCCAGGGATCAATTCACCCCTCCACTTT.

The J gene is TRBJ2-6, the V gene TRBV2; tentative D call: TRBD2 (8 bases). The V gene lost 6 bases and the J gene lost 1 base, with 22 bases spanning the gap. The CDR3 is 19 residues long. Germline-derived CDR1 and CDR2 are SNHLY and FYNNEI. CDR3 amino acids: CASRRDREGAGSGANVLTF. CDR3 nucleotide sequence: TGTGCCAGCAGAAGGGATCGGGAGGGGGCTGGATCTGGGGCCAACGTCCTGACTTTC.

The V call is TRBV2, the J call TRBJ2-2, with unresolved D. CDR1 is SNHLY, CDR2 FYNNEI, per germline. V shed 6 bases and J shed 4 bases, with 6 bases lying between them. The CDR3 covers 12 residues. The CDR3, as DNA: TGTGCCAGCAGGGGCCTCACCGGGGAGCTGTTTTTT. This codes for CASRGLTGELFF. Variable domain in full (rest from reference TRBV2 and TRBJ2-2): EPEVTQTPSHQVTQMGQEVILRCVPISNHLYFYWYRQILGQKVEFLVSFYNNEISEKSEIFDDQFSVERPDGSNFTLKIRSTKLEDSAMYFCASRGLTGELFFGEGSRLTVL.

The chain combines TRBV9 with TRBJ2-3, with 9 bases fitting TRBD2. V shed 2 bases and J 4 bases; nucleotides not matched to a gene: 5. CDR3 size: 15 residues. Germline V CDR1 and CDR2: SGDLS, YYNGEE. CDR3 loop: CASSVLAGEADTQYF. The DNA for the CDR3 is TGTGCCAGCAGCGTCTTAGCGGGGGAGGCAGATACGCAGTATTTT. Using reference TRBV9 and TRBJ2-3 for the parts outside the CDR3, the full variable domain is DSGVTQTPKHLITATGQRVTLRCSPRSGDLSVYWYQQSLDQGLQFLIQYYNGEERAKGNILERFSAQQFPDLHSELNLSSLELGDSALYFCASSVLAGEADTQYFGPGTRLTVL.

The chain carries TRBV2 and TRBJ1-4; D uncertain. CDR3 length: 12 amino acids. Germline CDR1 SNHLY, CDR2 FYNNEI. Deletions cut 7 bases from V and 8 bases from J, with 11 bases between. Here the CDR3 reads CASIRGGEKLFF. The CDR3 coding sequence is TGTGCCAGCATCCGAGGAGGGGAAAAACTGTTTTTT.

The chain uses TRBV7-9 and TRBJ2-7; D perhaps matches TRBD1 (6 bases). CDR3 size: 15 residues. CDR1 and CDR2 from the germline V gene are SEHNR and FQNEAQ (reference sequence). Deletions cut 6 bases from V and 7 bases from J, with 22 bases between. This CDR3 reads CASRHDRMALGEQYF. CDR3 bases: TGTGCCAGCAGACACGACAGGATGGCCTTGGGTGAGCAGTACTTC.

The gene calls are TRBV2 and TRBJ2-7; 12 bases map to TRBD2. The trim removed 3 bases at V and 7 bases at J, leaving 7 bases unmatched. The CDR3 contains 15 residues. From germline, CDR1 is SNHLY and CDR2 FYNNEI. The CDR3 here is CASSDRVGTSGEQYF. CDR3 coding DNA: TGTGCCAGCAGTGACCGCGTGGGGACTAGCGGGGAGCAGTACTTC.

The genes are TRBV19 and TRBJ2-2; D remains unclear. The CDR3 length is 11 residues. V was clipped by 7 bases and J by 6 bases, with 6 bases between them. Germline lookup yields CDR1 LNHDA and CDR2 SQIVND (reference sequence). CDR3 in amino acids: CASTTAGELFF. The CDR3 region has the DNA TGTGCCAGTACGACGGCCGGGGAGCTGTTTTTT. Variable domain in full (rest from reference TRBV19 and TRBJ2-2): DGGITQSPKYLFRKEGQNVTLSCEQNLNHDAMYWYRQDPGQGLRLIYYSQIVNDFQKGDIAEGYSVSREKKESFPLTVTSAQKNPTAFYLCASTTAGELFFGEGSRLTVL.

Only a few counts were recorded for this clone. V gene TRBV2 combines with J gene TRBJ2-1; 9 bases line up with TRBD2. V lost 5 bases and J lost 6; bases outside the gene matches: 8. The CDR3 loop spans 15 amino acids. CDR1 SNHLY and CDR2 FYNNEI come from the germline V gene. Here the CDR3 DNA reads TGTGCCAGCAGTTTGGTAGCGGGAGCGGTCAATGAGCAGTTCTTC. Translating it yields CASSLVAGAVNEQFF.

The rearrangement links TRBV5-6 to TRBJ1-1; 8 bases match TRBD1. The CDR3 covers 13 residues. Trimming at V came to 7 bases and at J to 10 bases, leaving 12 bases not matched to a gene. The germline gives CDR1 SGHDT, CDR2 YYEEEE. CDR3 sequence (DNA): TGTGCCAGCTGCGAACAGGGGGGGCGACGAGCTTTCTTT. Protein: CASCEQGGRRAFF.

The gene calls are TRBV19 and TRBJ1-4, with 7 bases identical to TRBD1. The CDR3 consists of 14 residues. V was clipped by 7 bases and J by 7 bases; unmatched bases: 9. The germline gives CDR1 LNHDA, CDR2 SQIVND (reference sequence). The CDR3 is CASTTQGRGEKLFF. The CDR3 DNA sequence: TGTGCCAGTACCACACAGGGGAGGGGTGAAAAACTGTTTTTT.

This sequence joins TRBV27 and TRBJ1-1; D remains unclear. This CDR3 spans 13 amino acids. Germline lookup yields CDR1 MNHEY and CDR2 SMNVEV (reference sequence). V was pared by 2 bases and J by 2 bases, with 6 bases between. As DNA, the CDR3 is TGTGCCAGCAGTTTACAGTCCAACACTGAAGCTTTCTTT. This sequence encodes CASSLQSNTEAFF.

The chain uses TRBV18 and TRBJ1-1, with unresolved D. The CDR3 sequence is 14 residues long. Looked up from germline, CDR1 is KGHSH and CDR2 is LQKENI. Trimming removed 2 bases at V and 4 bases at J, with 11 bases between. CDR3 residues: CASSPRQESTEAFF. The CDR3 DNA reads TGTGCCAGCTCACCAAGGCAGGAGAGCACTGAAGCTTTCTTT. Together with reference TRBV18 and TRBJ1-1, the CDR3 gives the full variable domain: NAGVMQNPRHLVRRRGQEARLRCSPMKGHSHVYWYRQLPEEGLKFMVYLQKENIIDESGMPKERFSAEFPKEGPSILRIQQVVRGDSAAYFCASSPRQESTEAFFGQGTRLTVV.

The chain employs TRBV6-1 and TRBJ1-1; no clear D gene. With 7 bases removed from V and 0 bases from J, the gap between germline ends came to 12 bases. The length of the CDR3 is 14 residues. CDR1 is MNHNS, CDR2 SASEGT, per germline. The CDR3 DNA is TGTGCCAGCACCCTGGCCCAACTGAACACTGAAGCTTTCTTT. Its translation is CASTLAQLNTEAFF.

The chain couples TRBV16 to TRBJ2-1, with D possibly called TRBD1 or TRBD2 (5 bases each). The germline V gene encodes CDR1 KGHSY and CDR2 FQNENV. The CDR3 length is 13 residues. Trimming removed 4 bases at V and 10 bases at J, with 14 bases between. In DNA, the CDR3 is TGTGCCAGCAGCCCCTCAGGTGAGGGGGAGCAGTTCTTC. This gives the protein CASSPSGEGEQFF.